Listed below are T cell receptor beta chains from one sample, sequenced in a study of vaccination and CD4 T cells after COVID-19. The antigens of these receptors remain unknown. TCRdb called the PCR reads again in MiXCR, with one record for every CDR3 protein. The sample lists under 20,000 distinct CDR3 sequences, 40% to 50% seen once, with approximately 6.7% in the top ten. The sequences come from CD4+ T cells from blood, cultured in vitro, collected before SARS-CoV-2 vaccination. The receptors shown here come from a human donor who had recovered from COVID-19. Both conserved end residues are part of each CDR3. The D gene is left open where the match is weak. Some rows have no size entry. The others give once, few or many, or a class for an expanded clone.

CDR3 length	V gene	clone size	J gene	D gene	CDR3 protein	CDR3 DNA
14	TRBV19	-	TRBJ1-1	-	CASSGDGTYGEAFF	TGTGCCAGTAGTGGGGATGGGACTTACGGGGAAGCTTTCTTT
15	TRBV6-2/TRBV6-3	few	TRBJ1-5	-	CASSYVDHSNQPQHF	TGTGCCAGCAGTTACGTCGACCATAGCAATCAGCCCCAGCATTTT
15	TRBV5-1	-	TRBJ1-6	-	CASSLDRVRNSPLHF	TGCGCCAGCAGCTTGGACAGGGTGAGAAATTCACCCCTCCACTTT
15	TRBV20-1	medium-sized	TRBJ1-5	TRBD1	CSARVRGRSEQPQHF	TGCAGTGCTAGGGTCAGGGGGCGCTCGGAGCAGCCCCAGCATTTT
14	TRBV7-2	few	TRBJ1-2	-	CASSLADRNYGYTF	TGTGCCAGCAGCTTAGCAGACCGAAACTATGGCTACACCTTC
15	TRBV12-3/TRBV12-4	few	TRBJ2-7	-	CASSNYRDSTYEQYF	TGTGCCAGCAGTAACTACCGGGACTCCACCTACGAGCAGTACTTC
14	TRBV14	few	TRBJ1-1	TRBD1	CASRTSGQGGEAFF	TGTGCCAGCAGGACCTCGGGACAGGGCGGTGAAGCTTTCTTT
13	TRBV5-1	-	TRBJ1-2	-	CASSPDGAYGYTF	TGCGCCAGCAGCCCGGACGGAGCTTATGGCTACACCTTC
13	TRBV7-2	-	TRBJ2-2	-	CASSSRPDGELFF	TGTGCCAGCAGCTCCAGGCCAGACGGGGAGCTGTTTTTT
14	TRBV20-1	-	TRBJ2-1	-	CSARSRVGWDEQFF	TGCAGTGCTCGTTCTAGGGTCGGGTGGGATGAGCAGTTCTTC
13	TRBV2	-	TRBJ1-2	-	CASTLDGTYGYTF	TGTGCCAGCACCCTGGACGGTACCTATGGCTACACCTTC
17	TRBV19	few	TRBJ1-2	-	CASSLPPRGTNLFGYTF	TGTGCCAGTAGCCTTCCTCCCCGGGGGACGAATCTCTTTGGCTACACCTTC
12	TRBV15	-	TRBJ1-6	-	CATSGRDSPLHF	TGTGCCACCAGCGGAAGGGATTCACCCCTCCACTTT
15	TRBV10-3	few	TRBJ2-2	TRBD1	CAINYQQGGTGELFF	TGTGCCATCAATTACCAACAGGGGGGCACCGGGGAGCTGTTTTTT
16	TRBV19	-	TRBJ2-3	TRBD2	CASSINRGGSADTQYF	TGTGCCAGTAGTATAAATCGGGGCGGGAGTGCAGATACGCAGTATTTT
15	TRBV4-1	-	TRBJ1-5	-	CASSQVGNSNQPQHF	TGCGCCAGCAGCCAAGTTGGGAATAGCAATCAGCCCCAGCATTTT
13	TRBV7-6	few	TRBJ2-3	-	CASSLGTTDTQYF	TGTGCCAGCAGCTTAGGAACCACAGATACGCAGTATTTT
12	TRBV11-3	-	TRBJ2-5	-	CASSLTAETQYF	TGTGCCAGCAGTCTCACAGCCGAGACCCAGTACTTC
13	TRBV20-1	-	TRBJ1-1	-	CSAVRERNTEAFF	TGCAGTGCGGTGCGGGAGAGAAACACTGAAGCTTTCTTT
11	TRBV6-5	-	TRBJ2-7	-	CASSYVKEQYF	TGTGCCAGCAGTTACGTGAAAGAGCAGTACTTC
16	TRBV5-4	-	TRBJ2-7	TRBD2	CASSFTSGTRDCEQYF	TGTGCCAGCAGCTTCACTTCCGGGACTAGGGATTGCGAGCAGTACTTC
13	TRBV6-1	-	TRBJ2-5	TRBD2	CASSGTSGGAQYF	TGTGCCAGCAGCGGGACTAGCGGAGGGGCCCAGTACTTC
17	TRBV7-2	-	TRBJ2-2	TRBD2	CASSPTSRGGFTGELFF	TGTGCCAGCAGCCCGACTTCGCGGGGGGGATTCACCGGGGAGCTGTTTTTT
13	TRBV10-1	few	TRBJ1-2	-	CASSGGANYGYTF	TGCGCCAGCAGTGGAGGGGCTAACTATGGCTACACCTTC
15	TRBV27	-	TRBJ1-5	TRBD1	CASSLSTGLNQPQHF	TGTGCCAGCAGTTTATCGACAGGGCTCAATCAGCCCCAGCATTTT
15	TRBV7-9	-	TRBJ2-7	TRBD2	CASSYGTSGTYEQYF	TGTGCCAGCAGCTACGGGACTAGCGGCACCTACGAGCAGTACTTC
14	TRBV5-1	-	TRBJ1-2	-	CASSFGAVNYGYTF	TGCGCCAGCAGCTTTGGAGCGGTAAACTATGGCTACACCTTC
12	TRBV30	-	TRBJ1-1	-	CAWSPQSTEAFF	TGTGCCTGGAGTCCTCAAAGCACTGAAGCTTTCTTT
15	TRBV7-2	few	TRBJ2-1	-	CASSLAVRSYNEQFF	TGTGCCAGCAGCTTAGCGGTTCGCTCCTACAATGAGCAGTTCTTC
11	TRBV6-1	-	TRBJ1-2	-	CASSQGSSYTF	TGTGCCAGCAGTCAGGGGAGCAGCTACACCTTC
19	TRBV2	few	TRBJ1-5	-	CASSEALTEASYSNQPQHF	TGTGCCAGCAGTGAAGCTCTGACCGAAGCCTCTTATAGCAATCAGCCCCAGCATTTT
14	TRBV10-1	few	TRBJ2-7	TRBD2	CASSDCRGVCEQYF	TGCGCCAGCAGTGACTGTCGGGGGGTGTGCGAGCAGTACTTC
14	TRBV6-2/TRBV6-3	few	TRBJ1-2	TRBD1	CASSRGQGLGGYTF	TGTGCCAGCAGCCGTGGACAGGGATTAGGAGGCTACACCTTC
15	TRBV6-1	-	TRBJ2-1	-	CASSEAHGPYNEQFF	TGTGCCAGCAGTGAAGCCCATGGTCCCTACAATGAGCAGTTCTTC
14	TRBV6-1	-	TRBJ1-1	-	CASSEATGNTEAFF	TGTGCCAGCAGTGAAGCGACGGGAAACACTGAAGCTTTCTTT
15	TRBV5-4	-	TRBJ2-1	-	CASSLAGLGIDEQFF	TGTGCCAGCAGCTTGGCCGGGCTAGGTATCGATGAGCAGTTCTTC
13	TRBV20-1	few	TRBJ1-5	-	CSATAGINQPQHF	TGCAGTGCTACAGCGGGGATCAATCAGCCCCAGCATTTT
14	TRBV6-2/TRBV6-3	-	TRBJ2-3	-	CASRHDRSADTQYF	TGTGCCAGCAGGCACGACAGGTCAGCAGATACGCAGTATTTT
17	TRBV4-2	once	TRBJ1-5	TRBD1	CASSQDLDREGNQPQHF	TGTGCCAGCAGCCAAGATTTAGACAGGGAAGGGAATCAGCCCCAGCATTTT
15	TRBV2	once	TRBJ2-7	TRBD1	CASSEATGGSSEQYF	TGTGCCAGCAGTGAAGCGACAGGGGGCTCTTCCGAGCAGTACTTC
13	TRBV28	few	TRBJ1-4	-	CASRIGWPEKLFF	TGTGCCAGCAGGATAGGATGGCCTGAAAAACTGTTTTTT
14	TRBV20-1	-	TRBJ2-7	-	CSAQDRGRTYEQYF	TGCAGTGCACAAGACCGGGGGCGAACCTACGAGCAGTACTTC
18	TRBV19	-	TRBJ2-5	TRBD1	CASSIGRGGAGGRETQYF	TGTGCCAGTAGTATCGGACGAGGTGGGGCAGGGGGCAGGGAGACCCAGTACTTC
15	TRBV9	-	TRBJ2-7	TRBD1	CASSSWSGQAYEQYF	TGTGCCAGCAGCTCCTGGTCGGGACAGGCATACGAGCAGTACTTC
13	TRBV7-9	-	TRBJ2-1	-	CASSLGTRGEQFF	TGTGCCAGCAGCTTAGGCACTAGGGGGGAGCAGTTCTTC
17	TRBV30	-	TRBJ2-1	TRBD2	CAWTTFRGGPTYNEQFF	TGTGCCTGGACCACTTTTCGGGGGGGCCCCACCTACAATGAGCAGTTCTTC
14	TRBV7-9	-	TRBJ2-7	-	CASSLEVASYEQYF	TGTGCCAGCAGCTTAGAGGTAGCGAGCTACGAGCAGTACTTC
17	TRBV27	few	TRBJ2-3	TRBD2	CASSLSPRGGARDTQYF	TGTGCCAGCAGTTTAAGCCCCCGGGGGGGCGCCCGGGATACGCAGTATTTT
14	TRBV7-2	-	TRBJ2-2	-	CASSPLGYTGELFF	TGTGCCAGCAGCCCTCTGGGGTACACCGGGGAGCTGTTTTTT
16	TRBV6-1	few	TRBJ1-5	TRBD1	CASSASDRHGNQPQHF	TGTGCCAGCAGTGCATCGGACAGGCACGGCAATCAGCCCCAGCATTTT
13	TRBV20-1	-	TRBJ2-7	TRBD1	CSASWTGDYEQYF	TGCAGTGCTTCGTGGACAGGAGACTACGAGCAGTACTTC
13	TRBV19	-	TRBJ2-7	-	CASSDLGSYEQYF	TGTGCCAGTAGTGATCTGGGCTCATACGAGCAGTACTTC
13	TRBV7-2	-	TRBJ1-2	-	CASSSSLEGGYTF	TGTGCCAGCAGCTCCTCTTTAGAGGGTGGCTACACCTTC
16	TRBV5-6	-	TRBJ2-2	-	CASSLTGQVGLGELFF	TGTGCCAGCAGCTTAACGGGTCAAGTGGGACTCGGGGAGCTGTTTTTT
14	TRBV3-1	-	TRBJ2-3	TRBD2	CASSQGGGADTQYF	TGTGCCAGCAGCCAAGGTGGGGGGGCAGATACGCAGTATTTT
16	TRBV24-1	-	TRBJ2-3	TRBD2	CATSDPTSGGARTQYF	TGTGCCACCAGTGACCCGACTAGCGGGGGGGCTCGTACGCAGTATTTT
12	TRBV7-6	-	TRBJ1-1	TRBD1	CASLTGGTEAFF	TGTGCCAGTTTAACAGGGGGTACTGAAGCTTTCTTT
14	TRBV11-1	-	TRBJ1-1	-	CASSLGAYNTEAFF	TGTGCCAGCAGCTTAGGCGCGTACAACACTGAAGCTTTCTTT
14	TRBV6-5	few	TRBJ1-1	-	CASSYRGKNTEAFF	TGTGCCAGCAGTTACCGGGGGAAGAACACTGAAGCTTTCTTT